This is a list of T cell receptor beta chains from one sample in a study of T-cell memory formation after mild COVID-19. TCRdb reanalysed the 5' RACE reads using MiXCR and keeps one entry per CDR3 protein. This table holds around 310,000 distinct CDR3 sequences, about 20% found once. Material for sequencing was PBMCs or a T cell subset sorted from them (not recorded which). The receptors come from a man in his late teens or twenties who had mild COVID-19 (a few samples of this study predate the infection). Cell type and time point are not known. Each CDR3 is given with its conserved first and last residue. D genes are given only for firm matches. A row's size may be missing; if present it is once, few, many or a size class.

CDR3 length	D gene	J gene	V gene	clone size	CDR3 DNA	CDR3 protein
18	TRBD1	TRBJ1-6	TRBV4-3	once	TGCGCCAGCAGCCAAGCCGGCGGACAGGGCTCCTATAATTCACCCCTCCACTTT	CASSQAGGQGSYNSPLHF
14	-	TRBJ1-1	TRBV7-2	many	TGTGCCAGCAGCTTCCGTACAGCGAACACTGAAGCTTTCTTT	CASSFRTANTEAFF
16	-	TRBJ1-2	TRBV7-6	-	TGTGCCAGCAGCCCAACCCCAGGGTCTTCGTACTATGGCTACACCTTC	CASSPTPGSSYYGYTF
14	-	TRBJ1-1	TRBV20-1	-	TGCAGTGCTAGCCGCACCCAATCGAACACTGAAGCTTTCTTT	CSASRTQSNTEAFF
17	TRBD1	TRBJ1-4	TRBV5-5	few	TGTGCCAGCAGGGCCCCCGGGACAGTAGCAACTAATGAAAAACTGTTTTTT	CASRAPGTVATNEKLFF
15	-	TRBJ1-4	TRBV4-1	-	TGCGCCAGCAGCCAAGTTGGGACGACTAATGAAAAACTGTTTTTT	CASSQVGTTNEKLFF
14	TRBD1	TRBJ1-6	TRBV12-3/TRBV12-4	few	TGTGCCAGCAGTCCCGGGACAGGGGTTTCACCCCTCCACTTT	CASSPGTGVSPLHF
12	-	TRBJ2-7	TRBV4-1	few	TGCGCCAGCAGTACCACAGGGAGCGAGCAGTACTTC	CASSTTGSEQYF
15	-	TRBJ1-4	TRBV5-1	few	TGCGCCAGCAGCGTGGACAGCGCAACTAATGAAAAACTGTTTTTT	CASSVDSATNEKLFF
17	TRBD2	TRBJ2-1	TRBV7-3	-	TGTGCCAGCAGCACCCGGACTAGCGGGGTAGTCGACAATGAGCAGTTCTTC	CASSTRTSGVVDNEQFF
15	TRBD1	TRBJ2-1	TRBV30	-	TGTGCCTGGAGTGTTGGGACAGGGGGCTACAATGAGCAGTTCTTC	CAWSVGTGGYNEQFF
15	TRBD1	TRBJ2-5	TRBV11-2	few	TGTGCCAGCAGCGGACAGGGGGCGGGTTTGGAGACCCAGTACTTC	CASSGQGAGLETQYF
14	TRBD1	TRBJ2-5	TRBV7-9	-	TGTGCCAGCAGAGACACAGGGGGCGTCGAGACCCAGTACTTC	CASRDTGGVETQYF
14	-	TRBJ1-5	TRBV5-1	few	TGCGCCAGCAGCTTGGGGGACCTCAATCAGCCCCAGCATTTT	CASSLGDLNQPQHF
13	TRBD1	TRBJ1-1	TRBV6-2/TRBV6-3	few	TGTGCCAGCATCACCGACAGGGATACTGAAGCTTTCTTT	CASITDRDTEAFF
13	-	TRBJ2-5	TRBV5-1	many	TGCGCCAGCAGCCCCCACCTCCAAGAGACCCAGTACTTC	CASSPHLQETQYF
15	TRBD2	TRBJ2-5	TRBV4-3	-	TGCGCCAGCAGCCTACGGACTAGCGGGTCGGAGACCCAGTACTTC	CASSLRTSGSETQYF
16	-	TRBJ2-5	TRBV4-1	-	TGCGCCACCAGCTTCGAACCGACCGACGCACAAGAGACCCAGTACTTC	CATSFEPTDAQETQYF
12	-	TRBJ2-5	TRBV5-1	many	TGTGCCAGCAGCGACAGTCAAGAGACCCAGTACTTC	CASSDSQETQYF
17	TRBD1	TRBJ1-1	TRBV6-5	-	TGTGCCAGCATCAGTATAGGGGGCGGAGGGGTGAACACTGAAGCTTTCTTT	CASISIGGGGVNTEAFF
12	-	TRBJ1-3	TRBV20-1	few	TGCAGTGCTAGAGTTACCGGAAACACCATATATTTT	CSARVTGNTIYF
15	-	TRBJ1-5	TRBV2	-	TGTGCCAGCAGTGAAGGCAGGGGACGGGATCAGCCCCAGCATTTT	CASSEGRGRDQPQHF
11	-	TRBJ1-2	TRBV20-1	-	TGCAGTGCCAGCGGACAGTATGGCTACACCTTC	CSASGQYGYTF
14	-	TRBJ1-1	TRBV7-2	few	TGTGCCAGCAGCTTAGACAGGCATCACACTGAAGCTTTCTTT	CASSLDRHHTEAFF
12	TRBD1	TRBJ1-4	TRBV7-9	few	TGTGCCAGCGGCCGGGACAGCGAAAAACTGTTTTTT	CASGRDSEKLFF
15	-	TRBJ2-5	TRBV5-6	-	TGTGCCAGCAGGCAACTTAGCAGGGGTGGCGAGACCCAGTACTTC	CASRQLSRGGETQYF
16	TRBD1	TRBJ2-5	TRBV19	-	TGTGCCAGTAGTAGTCCGAGGACAGGGTACCAAGAGACCCAGTACTTC	CASSSPRTGYQETQYF
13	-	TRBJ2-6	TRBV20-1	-	TGCAGTGCTAGACGCTCTGGGGCCAACGTCCTGACTTTC	CSARRSGANVLTF
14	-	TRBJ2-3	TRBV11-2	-	TGTGCCAGCAGTTCCGGGGGTCTTGCAGATACGCAGTATTTT	CASSSGGLADTQYF
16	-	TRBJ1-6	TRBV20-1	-	TGCAGTGCCAGGACAGCCACCACCGGTTCTAATTCACCCCTCCACTTT	CSARTATTGSNSPLHF
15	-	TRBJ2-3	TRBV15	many	TGTGCCACCAGCAGCGTGGGGAGAGACACAGATACGCAGTATTTT	CATSSVGRDTDTQYF
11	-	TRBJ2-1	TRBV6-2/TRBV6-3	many	TGTGCCAGCGAAGACGGGGGACTTTTGGTCTTC	CASEDGGLLVF
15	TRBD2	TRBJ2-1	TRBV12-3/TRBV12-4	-	TGTGCCAGCAGTTTGCGGCGGGGGGGCCTAGGTGAGCAGTTCTTC	CASSLRRGGLGEQFF
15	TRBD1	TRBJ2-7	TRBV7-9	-	TGTGCCAGCAGCTGGGGACAGGGGCGCAACTACGAGCAGTACTTC	CASSWGQGRNYEQYF
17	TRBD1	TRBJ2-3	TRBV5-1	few	TGCGCCAGCAGCTGGCACCTCCGGGACAGGGTTGCCGATACGCAGTATTTT	CASSWHLRDRVADTQYF
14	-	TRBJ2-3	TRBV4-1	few	TGCGCCAGCAGCCAATTTGTTAGCACAGATACGCAGTATTTT	CASSQFVSTDTQYF
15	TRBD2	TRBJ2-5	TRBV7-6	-	TGTGCCAGCAGCTTACCGACTAGCGGGGGAGGGACCCAGTACTTC	CASSLPTSGGGTQYF